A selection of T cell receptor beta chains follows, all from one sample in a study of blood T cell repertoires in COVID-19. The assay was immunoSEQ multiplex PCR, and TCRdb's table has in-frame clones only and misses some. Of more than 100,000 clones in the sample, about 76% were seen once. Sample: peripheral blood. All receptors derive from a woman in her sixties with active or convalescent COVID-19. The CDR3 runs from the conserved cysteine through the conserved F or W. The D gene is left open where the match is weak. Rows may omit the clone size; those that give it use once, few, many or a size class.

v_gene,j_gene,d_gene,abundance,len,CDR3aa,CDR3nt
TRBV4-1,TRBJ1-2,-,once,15,CASSQARVPGDGYTF,TGCGCCAGCAGCCAGGCCAGGGTCCCAGGGGATGGCTACACCTTC
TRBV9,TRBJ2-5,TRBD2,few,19,CASSSPSGLAGVAPETQYF,TGTGCCAGCAGCTCGCCCTCGGGACTAGCGGGAGTTGCACCGGAGACCCAGTACTTC
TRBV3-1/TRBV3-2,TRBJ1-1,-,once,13,CASSKIGNTEAFF,TGTGCCAGCAGCAAGATCGGGAACACTGAAGCTTTCTTT
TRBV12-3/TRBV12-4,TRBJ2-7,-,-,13,CASRATGKYEQYF,TGTGCCAGCAGGGCTACAGGGAAATACGAGCAGTACTTC
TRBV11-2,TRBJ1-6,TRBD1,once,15,CASSPSGQGISPLHF,TGTGCCAGCAGCCCCTCGGGACAGGGGATTTCACCCCTCCACTTT
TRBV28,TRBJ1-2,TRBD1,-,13,CASSSGGVSGYTF,TGTGCCAGCAGTTCAGGGGGCGTCAGTGGCTACACCTTC
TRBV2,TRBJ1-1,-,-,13,CASRGQTNTEAFF,TGTGCCAGCAGAGGACAAACGAACACTGAAGCTTTCTTT
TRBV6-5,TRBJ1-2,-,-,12,CVVGGGNYGYTF,TGTGTCGTAGGTGGAGGGAACTATGGCTACACCTTC
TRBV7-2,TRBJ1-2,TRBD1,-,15,CASSPNRQGSYGYTF,TGTGCCAGCAGCCCAAACCGACAGGGTAGCTATGGCTACACCTTC
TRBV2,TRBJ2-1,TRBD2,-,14,CASSEGIAGVEQFF,TGTGCCAGCAGTGAAGGGATAGCGGGGGTCGAGCAGTTCTTC
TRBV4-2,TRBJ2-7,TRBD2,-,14,CASSPSGREYEQYF,TGTGCCAGCAGCCCTAGCGGGAGGGAGTACGAGCAGTACTTC
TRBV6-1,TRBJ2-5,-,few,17,CASSEAYQTSYQETQYF,TGTGCCAGCAGTGAAGCCTACCAGACATCGTACCAAGAGACCCAGTACTTC
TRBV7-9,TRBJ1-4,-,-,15,CASSLFTGVGEKLFF,TGTGCCAGCAGCCTATTCACGGGGGTTGGGGAAAAACTGTTTTTT
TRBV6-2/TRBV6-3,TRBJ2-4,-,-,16,CASSQPLGGAKNIQYF,TGTGCCAGCAGTCAACCCTTGGGCGGGGCCAAAAACATTCAGTACTTC
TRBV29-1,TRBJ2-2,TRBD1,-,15,CSVEGTGGLTGELFF,TGCAGCGTCGAAGGGACAGGGGGCCTCACCGGGGAGCTGTTTTTT
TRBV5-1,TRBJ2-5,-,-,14,CASSLQGPRETQYF,TGCGCCAGCAGCTTGCAGGGGCCAAGGGAGACCCAGTACTTC